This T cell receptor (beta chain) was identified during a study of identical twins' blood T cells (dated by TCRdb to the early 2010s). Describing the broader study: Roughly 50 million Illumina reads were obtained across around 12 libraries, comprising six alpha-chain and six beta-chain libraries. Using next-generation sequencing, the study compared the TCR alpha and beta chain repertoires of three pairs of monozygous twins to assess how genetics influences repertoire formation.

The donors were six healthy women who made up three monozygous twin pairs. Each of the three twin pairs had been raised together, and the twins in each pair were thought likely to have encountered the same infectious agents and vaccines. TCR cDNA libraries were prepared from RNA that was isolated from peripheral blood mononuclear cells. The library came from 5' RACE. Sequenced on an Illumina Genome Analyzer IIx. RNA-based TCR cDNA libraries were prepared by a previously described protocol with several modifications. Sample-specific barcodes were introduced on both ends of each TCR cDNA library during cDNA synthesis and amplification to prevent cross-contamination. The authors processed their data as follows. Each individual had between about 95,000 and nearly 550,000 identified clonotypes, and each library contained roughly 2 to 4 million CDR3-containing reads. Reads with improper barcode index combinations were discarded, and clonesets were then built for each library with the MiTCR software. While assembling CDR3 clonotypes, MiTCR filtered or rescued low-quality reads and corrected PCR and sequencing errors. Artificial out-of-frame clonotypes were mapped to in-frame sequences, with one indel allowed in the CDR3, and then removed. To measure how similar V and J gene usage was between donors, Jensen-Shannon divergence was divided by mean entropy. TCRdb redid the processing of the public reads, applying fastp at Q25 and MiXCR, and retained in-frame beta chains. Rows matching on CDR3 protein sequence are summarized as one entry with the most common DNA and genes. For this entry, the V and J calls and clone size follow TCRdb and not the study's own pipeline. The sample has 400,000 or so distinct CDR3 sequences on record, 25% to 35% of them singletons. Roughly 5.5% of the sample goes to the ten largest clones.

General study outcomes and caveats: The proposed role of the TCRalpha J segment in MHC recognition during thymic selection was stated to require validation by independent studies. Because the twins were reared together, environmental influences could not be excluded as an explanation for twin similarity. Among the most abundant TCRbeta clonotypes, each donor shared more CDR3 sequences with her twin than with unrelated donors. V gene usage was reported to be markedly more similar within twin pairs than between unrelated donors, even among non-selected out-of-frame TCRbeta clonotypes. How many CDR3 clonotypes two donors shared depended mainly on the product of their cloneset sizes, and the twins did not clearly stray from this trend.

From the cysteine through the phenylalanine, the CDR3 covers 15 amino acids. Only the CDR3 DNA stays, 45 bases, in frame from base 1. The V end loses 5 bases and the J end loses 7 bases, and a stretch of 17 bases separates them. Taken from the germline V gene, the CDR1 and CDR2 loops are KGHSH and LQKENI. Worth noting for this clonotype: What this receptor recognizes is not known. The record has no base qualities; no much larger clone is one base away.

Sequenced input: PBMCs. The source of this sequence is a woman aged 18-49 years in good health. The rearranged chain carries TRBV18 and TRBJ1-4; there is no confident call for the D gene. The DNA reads TGTGCCAGCTCATCCTCATTGGGCGGGAGTGAAAAACTGTTTTTT. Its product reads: CASSSSLGGSEKLFF.